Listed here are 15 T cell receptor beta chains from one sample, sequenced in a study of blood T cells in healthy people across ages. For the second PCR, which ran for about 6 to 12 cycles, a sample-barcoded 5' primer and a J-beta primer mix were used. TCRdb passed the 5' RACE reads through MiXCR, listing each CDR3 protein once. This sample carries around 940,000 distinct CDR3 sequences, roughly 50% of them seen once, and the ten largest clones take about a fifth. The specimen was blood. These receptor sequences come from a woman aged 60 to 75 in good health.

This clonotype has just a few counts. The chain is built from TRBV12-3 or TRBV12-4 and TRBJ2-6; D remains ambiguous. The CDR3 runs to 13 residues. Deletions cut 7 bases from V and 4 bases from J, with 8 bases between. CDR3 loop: CASTLGGANVLTF. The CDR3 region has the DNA TGTGCCAGCACCTTGGGAGGGGCCAACGTCCTGACTTTC.

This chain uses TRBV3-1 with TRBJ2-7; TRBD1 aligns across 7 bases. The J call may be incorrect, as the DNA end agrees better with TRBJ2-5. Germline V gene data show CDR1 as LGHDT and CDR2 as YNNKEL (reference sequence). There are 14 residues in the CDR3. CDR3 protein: CASRGTANKETQYF. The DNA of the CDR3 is TGTGCCAGCAGAGGGACAGCCAACAAAGAGACCCAGTACTTC.

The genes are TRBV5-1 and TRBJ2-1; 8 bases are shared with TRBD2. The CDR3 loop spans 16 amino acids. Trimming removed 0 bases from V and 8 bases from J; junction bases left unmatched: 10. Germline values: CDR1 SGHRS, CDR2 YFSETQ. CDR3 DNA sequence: TGCGCCAGCAGCTTGGGGGCGGGAGGCACCGCGGATGAGCAGTTCTTC. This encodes CASSLGAGGTADEQFF.

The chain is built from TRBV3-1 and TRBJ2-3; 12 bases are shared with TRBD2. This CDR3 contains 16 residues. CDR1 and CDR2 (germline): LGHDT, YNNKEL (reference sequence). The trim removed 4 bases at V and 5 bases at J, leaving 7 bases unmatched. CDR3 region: CASSRRLAGDRDTQYF. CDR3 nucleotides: TGTGCCAGCAGCCGCCGACTAGCGGGAGATAGAGATACGCAGTATTTT.

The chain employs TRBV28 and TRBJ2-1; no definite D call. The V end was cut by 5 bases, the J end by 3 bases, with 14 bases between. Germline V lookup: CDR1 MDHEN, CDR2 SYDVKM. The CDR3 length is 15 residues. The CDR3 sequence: CASSPIGDFYNEQFF. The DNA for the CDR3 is TGTGCCAGCAGTCCTATCGGAGATTTCTACAATGAGCAGTTCTTC.

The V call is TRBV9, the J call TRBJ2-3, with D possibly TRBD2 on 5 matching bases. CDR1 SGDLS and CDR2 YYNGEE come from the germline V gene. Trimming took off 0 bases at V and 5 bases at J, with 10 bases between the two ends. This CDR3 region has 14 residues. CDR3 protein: CASSVDGIQDTQYF. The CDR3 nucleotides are TGTGCCAGCAGCGTAGACGGGATTCAAGATACGCAGTATTTT.

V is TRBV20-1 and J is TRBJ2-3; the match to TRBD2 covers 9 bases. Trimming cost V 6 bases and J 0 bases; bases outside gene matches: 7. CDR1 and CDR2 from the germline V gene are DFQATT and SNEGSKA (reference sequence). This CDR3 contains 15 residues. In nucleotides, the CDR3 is TGCAGTGCCGGGGGACTAGCTAAAAGCACAGATACGCAGTATTTT. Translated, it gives CSAGGLAKSTDTQYF.

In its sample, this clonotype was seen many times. The CDR3 protein is CASSRSGGKTDTQYF. The CDR3 DNA reads as TGTGCCAGCAGCCGAAGCGGGGGGAAAACAGATACGCAGTATTTT. The V call is TRBV7-2, the J call TRBJ2-3; 9 bases are shared with TRBD2. This CDR3 comprises 15 residues. V shed 5 bases and J 3 bases; nucleotides not matched to a gene: 6. The germline V gene has CDR1 SGHTA and CDR2 FQGNSA.

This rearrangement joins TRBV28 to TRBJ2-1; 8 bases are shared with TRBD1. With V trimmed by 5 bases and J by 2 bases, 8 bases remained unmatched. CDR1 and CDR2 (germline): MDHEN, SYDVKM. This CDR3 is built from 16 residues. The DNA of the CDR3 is TGTGCCAGCAGTCCCGGGACAGGTTGGGCCTACAATGAGCAGTTCTTC. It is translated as CASSPGTGWAYNEQFF.

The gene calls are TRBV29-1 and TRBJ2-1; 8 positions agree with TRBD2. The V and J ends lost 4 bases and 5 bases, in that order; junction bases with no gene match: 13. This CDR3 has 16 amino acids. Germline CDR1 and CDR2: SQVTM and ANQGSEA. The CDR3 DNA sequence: TGCAGCGTTGGAGGCGCGGAACTAGCGGACGACAATGAGCAGTTCTTC. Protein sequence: CSVGGAELADDNEQFF.

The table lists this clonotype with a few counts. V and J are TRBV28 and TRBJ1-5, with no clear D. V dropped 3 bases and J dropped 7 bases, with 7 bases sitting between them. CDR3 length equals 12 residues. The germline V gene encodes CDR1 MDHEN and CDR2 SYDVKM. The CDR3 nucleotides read TGTGCCAGCAGTTTTTTGGTGCAGCCCCAGCATTTT. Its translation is CASSFLVQPQHF.

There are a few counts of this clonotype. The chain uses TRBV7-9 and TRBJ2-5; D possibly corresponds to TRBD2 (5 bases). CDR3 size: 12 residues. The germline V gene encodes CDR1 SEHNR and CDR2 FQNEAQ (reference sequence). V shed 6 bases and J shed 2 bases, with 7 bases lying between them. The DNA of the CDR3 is TGTGCCAGCAGGGACTGGCAAGAGACCCAGTACTTC. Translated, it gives CASRDWQETQYF.

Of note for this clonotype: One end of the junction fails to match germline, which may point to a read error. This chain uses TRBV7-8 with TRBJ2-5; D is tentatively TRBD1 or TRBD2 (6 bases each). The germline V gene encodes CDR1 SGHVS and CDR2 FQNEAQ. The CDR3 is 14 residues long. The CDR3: CASIGGGYRGTQYF. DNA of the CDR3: TGTGCTAGCATCGGAGGGGGGTATAGAGGGACCCAGTACTTC.

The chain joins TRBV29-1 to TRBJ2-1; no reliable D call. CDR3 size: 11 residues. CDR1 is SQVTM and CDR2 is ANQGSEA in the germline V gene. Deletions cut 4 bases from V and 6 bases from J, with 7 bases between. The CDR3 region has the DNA TGCAGCGTTGTTGCCCTCAATGAGCAGTTCTTC. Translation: CSVVALNEQFF.

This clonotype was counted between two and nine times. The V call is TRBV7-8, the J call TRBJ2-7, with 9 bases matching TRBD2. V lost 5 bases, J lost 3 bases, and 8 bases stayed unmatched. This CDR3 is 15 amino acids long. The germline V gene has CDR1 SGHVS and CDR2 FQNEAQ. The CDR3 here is CASSDYSGRDYEQYF. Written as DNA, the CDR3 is TGTGCCAGCAGCGACTATAGCGGGAGAGACTACGAGCAGTACTTC.